This T cell receptor (beta chain) was profiled in a study of blood T cell repertoires in COVID-19. Study-level information: Donors in the United States, Italy and Spain gave samples during acute or convalescent COVID-19. Sources were T cells, B-cell-depleted T cells, or PBMCs; the material itself was cDNA or gDNA.

Per the original data handling: Quantification of nucleated cells was approximated via reference gene primer amplification. The data were produced by immunoSEQ multiplex PCR, yet TCRdb's version contains in-frame clones alone and is incomplete. From that table come the V and J calls and clone size; the DNA was used to work out D and trimming. The profile shows about 190,000 clones, around nine tenths of them singletons. The germline CDR1 and CDR2 sequences are SGHRS and YFSETQ. There are 16 residues in the CDR3. Trimming stripped 5 bases from V and 0 bases from J, with 17 bases between. Source material: peripheral blood. This sequence originates from a man between 65 and 80 years old with active or convalescent COVID-19. The chain joins TRBV5-1 to TRBJ1-1, with TRBD1 as a possible D gene (6 bases). The CDR3 DNA sequence: TGCGCCAGCAGTTTGAGAGCGACAGGCATGAACACTGAAGCTTTCTTT. Its protein is CASSLRATGMNTEAFF.